These 9 T cell receptor beta chains came from one sample sequenced in a study of T cells in women clearing cervical HPV infection. Generated by immunoSEQ multiplex PCR, the TCRdb table keeps only in-frame clones and is missing some. The sample totals 25,000 or so clones. Material: blood buffy coat. Every receptor here comes from a woman aged 18 to 69 with a cervical HPV16 infection that either progressed to CIN3+ or cleared (not recorded which).

As regards this clone: The observed sequence ends 3 residues before the CDR3 terminus, with the missing tail filled in from the germline J gene. The chain is built from TRBV29-1 and TRBJ2-1; weak D call: TRBD2 (8 bases). Trimming removed 7 bases at V and 5 bases at J, with 15 bases between. Germline V CDR1 and CDR2: SQVTM, ANQGSEA. The CDR3 contains 13 residues. This CDR3 is CSAGRGPNNEQFF. The CDR3 DNA, read in part, is TGCAGCGCCGGGAGGGGGCCCAACAATGAG.

With regard to this clone: The read terminates 3 residues ahead of where the CDR3 ends, so the germline J gene completes it. This sequence joins TRBV10-3 and TRBJ2-1, with TRBD1 as a possible D gene (5 bases). CDR1 and CDR2 (germline): ENHRY, SYGVKD. V shed 0 bases and J shed 3 bases, with 18 bases lying between them. The CDR3 has 18 amino acids. This CDR3 is CAISESGAASTFYNEQFF. Partial CDR3 DNA: TGTGCCATCAGTGAGTCTGGGGCCGCGAGCACCTTCTACAATGAG.

Details on this clone: Germline and junction disagree at one end, which may indicate a read error. The read terminates 3 residues ahead of where the CDR3 ends, so the germline J gene completes it. The same CDR3 arises from other DNA sequences in this sample as well. V and J are TRBV6-1 and TRBJ1-3; no firm D call. Per the germline V gene, CDR1 is MNHNS and CDR2 is SASEGT. The CDR3 totals 15 residues. The covered CDR3 bases are TGTGCCAGCAGTGAAAGGGCCAGAGCTGGAAACACT. As protein: CASSERARAGNT. The entire CDR3 protein is CASSERARAGNTIYF.

About this clone: The read ends 3 residues before the CDR3 terminus; that terminus is restored from the germline J gene. This chain joins TRBV18 and TRBJ1-2; tentative D call: TRBD1 (6 bases). The CDR3 has 14 residues. Germline V gene lookup returns CDR1 KGHSH and CDR2 LQKENI. CDR3 bases read: TGTGCCAGCTCGCAACAGGGAGGAGGAGATACC. Residues: CASSQQGGGDT. The CDR3 in full is CASSQQGGGDTYTF.

As for this clone: The read terminates 3 residues ahead of where the CDR3 ends, so the germline J gene completes it. V and J are TRBV7-2 and TRBJ1-1; the D gene is possibly TRBD1 (6 bases). The CDR3 runs 13 residues. Germline assignment: CDR1 SGHTA and CDR2 FQGNSA. The V end lost 5 bases, the J end lost 4 bases, and 11 bases lay between the germline ends. Partial CDR3 DNA: TGTGCCAGCAGCCTCACAGGGAGCACTGAA. This codes for CASSLTGSTE. The entire CDR3 protein reads CASSLTGSTEAFF.

Comments on this clone: The CDR3 goes on 3 residues after the read ends, and that part is filled in from the germline J gene. The rearrangement uses TRBV29-1 and TRBJ1-1; 10 bases align to TRBD1. V gave up 0 bases and J gave up 4 bases; unmatched junction bases: 2. The germline gives CDR1 SQVTM, CDR2 ANQGSEA. CDR3 size: 14 residues. CDR3 protein: CSVEDRTGGTEAFF. The DNA read from the CDR3 is TGCAGCGTTGAAGATCGGACAGGGGGCACTGAA.

For this clone: The read comes to an end 3 residues before the CDR3 does, leaving the germline J gene to fill in the end. The V gene is TRBV5-1, the J gene TRBJ2-1; D is perhaps TRBD2 (6 bases). The V gene lost 2 bases and the J gene lost 6 bases, with 12 bases spanning the gap. The CDR3 extends over 14 amino acids. CDR1 is SGHRS, CDR2 YFSETQ, per germline. CDR3 protein: CASSFQRAGNEQFF. The sequenced CDR3 bases are TGCGCCAGCAGCTTTCAGCGGGCGGGCAATGAG.

As to this clone: The CDR3 extends 3 residues past the end of the read, so its final part is completed from the germline J gene. The genes are TRBV6-2 or TRBV6-3 and TRBJ2-2; possibly TRBD1 or TRBD2 for D (5 bases each). The CDR3 extends over 17 amino acids. Looked up from germline, CDR1 is MNHEY and CDR2 is SVGEGT. Incomplete CDR3 DNA: TGTGCCAGCAGTAGAGGGCAGGGTGGCTCTGGGGCCAACGTG. Protein product: CASSRGQGGSGANV. The complete CDR3 sequence is CASSRGQGGSGANVLFF.

A word on this clone: The read halts 3 residues ahead of the CDR3 end, with the missing end drawn from the germline J gene. V gene TRBV7-2 combines with J gene TRBJ1-2; possibly TRBD1 for D (5 bases). The CDR3 runs 13 residues. CDR1 is SGHTA and CDR2 is FQGNSA in the germline V gene. The DNA read from the CDR3 is TGTGCCAGCAGCTTACGCAGGGTGGAGAGC. Protein product: CASSLRRVES. The CDR3 in its entirety is CASSLRRVESYTF.